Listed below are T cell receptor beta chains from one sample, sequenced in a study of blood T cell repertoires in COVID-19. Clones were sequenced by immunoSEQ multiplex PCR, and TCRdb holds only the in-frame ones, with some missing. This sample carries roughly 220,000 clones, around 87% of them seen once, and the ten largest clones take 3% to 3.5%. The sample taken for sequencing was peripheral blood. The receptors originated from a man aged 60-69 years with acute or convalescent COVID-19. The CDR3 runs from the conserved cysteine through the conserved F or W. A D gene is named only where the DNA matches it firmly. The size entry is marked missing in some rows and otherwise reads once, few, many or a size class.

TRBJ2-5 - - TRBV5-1 TGCGCCAGCCAGGGAGGGGGCCAAGAGACCCAGTACTTC CASQGGGQETQYF
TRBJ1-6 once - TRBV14 TGTGCCAGCAGCCAAGAGCACGGGATTTCACCCCTCCACTTT CASSQEHGISPLHF
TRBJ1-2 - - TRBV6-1 TGTGCCAGCAGTGAAGCACATTATTCGGACAGCCTTAGAAACTATGGCTACACCTTC CASSEAHYSDSLRNYGYTF
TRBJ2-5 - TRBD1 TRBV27 TGTGCCACCCTCGGACAGGGGGAAGAGACCCAGTACTTC CATLGQGEETQYF
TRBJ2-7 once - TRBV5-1 TGCGCCAGCAGCTTGGGACTAGAGGCCTACGAGCAGTACTTC CASSLGLEAYEQYF
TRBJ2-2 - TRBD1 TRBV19 TGTGCCAGTAGTATACAGGACAGGGGTACCGGGGAGCTGTTTTTT CASSIQDRGTGELFF
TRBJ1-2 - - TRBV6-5 TGTGCCAGCAGTTACTCTTACAGGGCTGATGGCTACACCTTC CASSYSYRADGYTF
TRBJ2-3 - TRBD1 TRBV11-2 TGTGCCAGCAGCCCCAGGACAGGGGTCACAGATACGCAGTATTTT CASSPRTGVTDTQYF
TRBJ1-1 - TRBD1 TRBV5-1 TGCGCCAGCAGCTTGGCCGGGACAGGGGGCCTACCGGCTGAAGCTTTCTTT CASSLAGTGGLPAEAFF
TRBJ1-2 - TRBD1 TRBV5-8 TGTGCCAGCAGCTTGGGACAGGGGACCGTAGTTGGCTACACCTTC CASSLGQGTVVGYTF
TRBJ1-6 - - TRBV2 TGTGCCAGCAGGAGGGCAGATTCACCCCTCCACTTT CASRRADSPLHF
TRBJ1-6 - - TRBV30 TGTGCCTGGAGTGTAGCTCGTGACAGCTTAAATTCACCCCTCCACTTT CAWSVARDSLNSPLHF
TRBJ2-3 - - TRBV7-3 TGTGCCAGCAGCCGACAGGCGGGCACAGATACGCAGTATTTT CASSRQAGTDTQYF
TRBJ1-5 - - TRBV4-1 TGCGCCAGCAGCCAAGTCCCTGCCGGGACAAAATCCAATCAGCCCCAGCATTTT CASSQVPAGTKSNQPQHF